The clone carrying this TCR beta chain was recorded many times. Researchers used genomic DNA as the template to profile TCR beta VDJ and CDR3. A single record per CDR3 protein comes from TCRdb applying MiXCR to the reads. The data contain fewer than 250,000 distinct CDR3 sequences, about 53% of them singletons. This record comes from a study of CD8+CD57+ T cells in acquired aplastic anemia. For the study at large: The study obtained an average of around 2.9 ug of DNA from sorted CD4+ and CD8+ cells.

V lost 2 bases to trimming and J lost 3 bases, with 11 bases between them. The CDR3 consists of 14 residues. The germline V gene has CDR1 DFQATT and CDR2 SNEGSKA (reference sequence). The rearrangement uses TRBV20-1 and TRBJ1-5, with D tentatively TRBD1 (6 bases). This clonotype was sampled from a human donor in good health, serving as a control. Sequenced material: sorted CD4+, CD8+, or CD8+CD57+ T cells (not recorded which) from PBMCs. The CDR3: CSARIGGPNQPQHF. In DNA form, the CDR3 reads TGCAGTGCTAGAATCGGGGGGCCCAATCAGCCCCAGCATTTT.